These 26 T cell receptor beta chains originate from one sample sequenced in a study of blood T cell repertoires in COVID-19. Libraries were prepared by immunoSEQ multiplex PCR; TCRdb keeps only in-frame clonotypes and omits some of them. The sample carries about 220,000 clones, roughly 88% recorded once. The sequenced sample was PBMCs or T cells enriched from blood (not recorded which). The receptors come from a woman in her thirties or forties with acute COVID-19.

The chain has TRBV29-1 and TRBJ1-1, with 7 bases fitting TRBD1. The CDR3 runs 12 residues. V was pared by 7 bases and J by 1 base, with 3 bases of the junction left unmatched. Germline values: CDR1 SQVTM, CDR2 ANQGSEA. In nucleotides, the CDR3 is TGCAGCGCTAGGACAGGGAACACTGAAGCTTTCTTT. It yields the protein CSARTGNTEAFF.

V and J are TRBV27 and TRBJ2-1; TRBD2 is a possible D gene (6 bases). The CDR3 runs 13 residues. V lost 3 bases and J lost 3, with 6 bases in between. In germline, CDR1 is MNHEY, CDR2 SMNVEV (reference sequence). The CDR3 here is CASSFGSYNEQFF. CDR3 DNA: TGTGCCAGCAGTTTCGGGAGCTACAATGAGCAGTTCTTC.

J is TRBJ2-1 and V is TRBV9, with a possible D match to TRBD2 (6 bases). The V gene lost 3 bases and the J gene lost 4 bases, with 8 bases spanning the gap. Germline V CDR1 and CDR2: SGDLS, YYNGEE. The CDR3 totals 13 residues. The CDR3 sequence is CASSEGLYNEQFF. CDR3 nucleotides: TGTGCCAGCAGCGAGGGACTTTACAATGAGCAGTTCTTC.

The rearrangement uses TRBV5-6 and TRBJ1-3, with 8 bases matching TRBD1. Germline CDR1 is SGHDT and CDR2 is YYEEEE. J lost 0 bases, V lost 7 bases, and 6 bases had no gene match. This CDR3 has 15 amino acids. The CDR3: CASGGQGLSGNTIYF. In nucleotides, the CDR3 is TGTGCCAGCGGAGGACAGGGCCTCTCTGGAAACACCATATATTTT.

The rearrangement uses TRBV5-5 and TRBJ2-7, with 11 bases that match TRBD2. Germline V gene data show CDR1 as SGHKS and CDR2 as YYEKEE (reference sequence). Unmatched junction bases numbered 5, after V lost 2 bases and J lost 4 bases. The CDR3 has 15 amino acids. The CDR3 sequence: CASSFRLAGLYEQYF. CDR3 DNA: TGTGCCAGCAGCTTTCGACTAGCGGGACTATACGAGCAGTACTTC.

The J gene is TRBJ2-5, the V gene TRBV25-1; 10 bases are shared with TRBD2. CDR1 and CDR2 from the germline V gene are MGHDK and SYGVNS. The trim removed 0 bases at V and 1 base at J, leaving 5 bases unmatched. This CDR3 has 17 residues. In nucleotides, the CDR3 is TGTGCCAGCAGTGAATATTGGGTAGCGGGGGGCCAAGAGACCCAGTACTTC. As protein: CASSEYWVAGGQETQYF.

The CDR3 here is CASSRSAGTDRGYTF. CDR3 DNA: TGTGCCAGCAGCCGCTCGGCGGGGACAGACAGAGGCTACACCTTC. The rearrangement joins TRBV3-1 (or the pseudogene TRBV3-2) to TRBJ1-2, with 7 bases fitting TRBD1. The germline V gene has CDR1 LGHDT and CDR2 YNNKEL (reference sequence). This CDR3 is 15 amino acids long. The J segment lost 8 bases and the V segment lost 4 bases, leaving 13 bases of the junction unmatched.

This chain joins TRBV6-5 and TRBJ1-1; D ambiguous. The V end lost 0 bases, the J end lost 4 bases, and 6 bases lay between the germline ends. The germline V gene encodes CDR1 MNHEY and CDR2 SVGAGI. The CDR3 is 13 amino acids. In DNA, the CDR3 is TGTGCCAGCAGTTACTCGAGGAGCACTGAAGCTTTCTTT. The encoded protein is CASSYSRSTEAFF.

This clone has just one count. The chain has TRBV9 and TRBJ2-1; weak D call: TRBD2 (6 bases). The CDR3 extends over 14 amino acids. Between the trimmed V and J ends, which lost 4 bases and 3 bases, there was a span of 11 bases. Germline V gene data show CDR1 as SGDLS and CDR2 as YYNGEE. CDR3 coding DNA: TGTGCCAGCAGCCCTCGGGAGAGCTACAATGAGCAGTTCTTC. Translation gives CASSPRESYNEQFF.

The V and J genes are TRBV3-1 (or the pseudogene TRBV3-2) and TRBJ1-5; D not certain. The CDR3 has 14 amino acids. Deletions cut 1 base from V and 5 bases from J, with 9 bases between. Germline CDR1 and CDR2: LGHDT and YNNKEL (reference sequence). The CDR3 sequence: CASSQAGLHQPQHF. For the CDR3, the DNA is TGTGCCAGCAGCCAAGCCGGGTTGCATCAGCCCCAGCATTTT.

This chain connects TRBV4-1 to TRBJ1-2, with a possible D match to TRBD1 (6 bases). Per the germline V gene, CDR1 is MGHRA and CDR2 is YSYEKL. Trimming pared 7 bases from V and 0 bases from J, leaving 12 bases between. The CDR3 loop spans 14 amino acids. The CDR3: CASNQQGTNYGYTF. CDR3 coding DNA: TGCGCCAGCAACCAGCAGGGGACTAACTATGGCTACACCTTC.

The V call is TRBV19, the J call TRBJ1-5; D might be TRBD1 (5 bases). Trimming shortened V by 3 bases and J by 6 bases, and 15 bases separated the two germline ends. The CDR3 is 15 amino acids. The germline V gene encodes CDR1 LNHDA and CDR2 SQIVND (reference sequence). The CDR3 sequence: CASSISNRRGQPQHF. CDR3 DNA: TGTGCCAGTAGTATCTCGAACAGGAGGGGTCAGCCCCAGCATTTT. Using reference TRBV19 and TRBJ1-5 for the parts outside the CDR3, the full variable domain is DGGITQSPKYLFRKEGQNVTLSCEQNLNHDAMYWYRQDPGQGLRLIYYSQIVNDFQKGDIAEGYSVSREKKESFPLTVTSAQKNPTAFYLCASSISNRRGQPQHFGDGTRLSIL.

The V gene is TRBV29-1, the J gene TRBJ1-1; possibly TRBD1 for D (6 bases). Germline values: CDR1 SQVTM, CDR2 ANQGSEA. The CDR3 contains 12 residues. CDR3 amino acids: CSVEGGGTEAFF. The CDR3 DNA is TGCTCGGTGGAGGGAGGGGGCACTGAAGCTTTCTTT.

Only one count was recorded for this clone. The genes are TRBV18 and TRBJ1-1, with D tentatively TRBD1 (5 bases). V was clipped by 2 bases and J by 0 bases, with 13 bases between them. This CDR3 is 16 amino acids long. Germline loops: CDR1 KGHSH, CDR2 LQKENI. The CDR3 DNA sequence: TGTGCCAGCTCACCAAGACAGAACCTGATGAACACTGAAGCTTTCTTT. Its protein is CASSPRQNLMNTEAFF.

This chain links TRBV5-1 with TRBJ1-1; 8 bases fit TRBD1. CDR1 SGHRS and CDR2 YFSETQ come from the germline V gene. The CDR3 loop spans 15 amino acids. Losses at the gene ends were 2 bases for V and 1 base for J; bases not matched to a gene: 4. The DNA of the CDR3 is TGCGCCAGCAGCTTCGGACAGGGAAGGAACACTGAAGCTTTCTTT. It encodes CASSFGQGRNTEAFF.

This sequence joins TRBV11-2 and TRBJ1-1; 9 bases fit TRBD1. Germline loops: CDR1 SGHAT, CDR2 FQNNGV. The junction had 10 bases not matched to a gene; V was cut back by 3 bases and J by 5 bases. The CDR3 runs to 16 residues. For the CDR3, the DNA is TGTGCCAGCAGCTTTCTACAGGGGGCCGGTAGAACTGAAGCTTTCTTT. Protein: CASSFLQGAGRTEAFF.

This chain joins TRBV18 and TRBJ1-4; the D gene is possibly TRBD1 (5 bases). The CDR3 extends over 17 amino acids. V was pared by 6 bases and J by 5 bases, with 22 bases between. Germline-derived CDR1 and CDR2 are KGHSH and LQKENI. CDR3 residues: CASSLKESGRVNEKLFF. CDR3 in DNA: TGTGCCAGCTCCCTAAAGGAGAGTGGCAGGGTGAATGAAAAACTGTTTTTT.

In its sample, this clone was seen a few times. This sequence joins TRBV19 and TRBJ1-1, with 7 bases fitting TRBD1. This CDR3 is built from 15 residues. The germline V gene encodes CDR1 LNHDA and CDR2 SQIVND (reference sequence). The J segment lost 2 bases and the V segment lost 4 bases, leaving 7 bases of the junction unmatched. CDR3 in DNA: TGTGCCAGTAGTACGCAGGGGGGTCTTAACACTGAAGCTTTCTTT. Translating it yields CASSTQGGLNTEAFF.

The chain links TRBV2 to TRBJ1-1; 9 bases agree with TRBD1. J lost 10 bases, V lost 6 bases, and 9 bases had no gene match. This CDR3 has 13 amino acids. Germline V gives CDR1 SNHLY, CDR2 FYNNEI. The CDR3 here is CASSLGQGVRAFF. DNA for the CDR3: TGTGCCAGCAGCCTGGGACAGGGAGTTCGAGCTTTCTTT.

CDR3 amino acids: CASSSAGTGLGQETQYF. In nucleotides, the CDR3 is TGTGCCAGCAGTTCAGCCGGGACAGGGCTGGGGCAAGAGACCCAGTACTTC. V and J are TRBV6-2 or TRBV6-3 and TRBJ2-5, with 9 bases fitting TRBD1. Trimming at V came to 4 bases and at J to 2 bases, leaving 11 bases not matched to a gene. CDR3 size: 17 residues. From germline, CDR1 is MNHEY and CDR2 SVGEGT.

CDR3: CASSVTVAGNTIYF. The DNA of the CDR3 is TGTGCCAGCAGCGTCACAGTGGCTGGAAACACCATATATTTT. V usage is TRBV7-9 and J usage is TRBJ1-3; no firm D call. The V gene lost 5 bases and the J gene lost 2 bases, with 10 bases spanning the gap. The CDR3 is made up of 14 amino acids. The germline CDR1 and CDR2 sequences are SEHNR and FQNEAQ (reference sequence).

The rearrangement uses TRBV6-1 and TRBJ1-1, with D unresolved. This CDR3 has 15 amino acids. V gave up 5 bases and J gave up 0 bases, with 13 bases separating them. From germline, CDR1 is MNHNS and CDR2 SASEGT. The CDR3: CASSTITEMNTEAFF. The CDR3 coding sequence is TGTGCCAGCAGTACGATAACAGAAATGAACACTGAAGCTTTCTTT.

The chain is built from TRBV2 and TRBJ1-6; D not certain. V was shortened by 8 bases and J by 5 bases, with 13 bases between the two germline ends. This CDR3 has 14 amino acids. Germline CDR1 SNHLY, CDR2 FYNNEI. CDR3 bases: TGTGCCAGCGTCGAGGGAGGGAATAATTCACCCCTCCACTTT. It specifies CASVEGGNNSPLHF.

V usage is TRBV5-1 and J usage is TRBJ2-2, with 7 bases aligning to TRBD1. Trimming removed 5 bases from V and 1 base from J; junction bases left unmatched: 5. Germline V gene lookup returns CDR1 SGHRS and CDR2 YFSETQ. This CDR3 contains 15 residues. The CDR3 reads CASRPRGRNTGELFF. CDR3 in DNA: TGCGCCAGCAGACCCAGGGGGAGGAACACCGGGGAGCTGTTTTTT.

The CDR3 is CASSEAFGTEAFF. The CDR3 DNA sequence: TGTGCCAGCAGTGAAGCGTTCGGCACTGAAGCTTTCTTT. This chain uses TRBV2 with TRBJ1-1, with D unresolved. Trimming took off 0 bases at V and 4 bases at J, with 6 bases between the two ends. This CDR3 has 13 amino acids. Germline CDR1 is SNHLY and CDR2 is FYNNEI.

The CDR3 loop is CASSLRAGELFF. The DNA for the CDR3 is TGTGCCAGCAGCTTAAGAGCCGGGGAGCTGTTTTTT. The chain links TRBV7-2 to TRBJ2-2; no firm D call. From germline, CDR1 is SGHTA and CDR2 FQGNSA. V dropped 2 bases and J dropped 6 bases, with 4 bases sitting between them. The CDR3 extends over 12 amino acids.